This T cell receptor beta chain was sequenced for a study of tumor and adjacent non-tumor tissue in lung cancer. About the research overall: Samples averaged roughly 4.3 million productive TCRbeta reads each.

This CDR3 is 14 amino acids long. Germline V gene lookup returns CDR1 DFQATT and CDR2 SNEGSKA (reference sequence). Trimming left V 5 bases short and J 10 bases short, with 23 bases between. A modified ARM-PCR protocol with three rounds of nested PCR amplified TCRbeta. MiXCR, run by TCRdb on the multiplex PCR reads, gives a single entry per CDR3 protein. The sample gives about 70,000 distinct CDR3 sequences, 55% to 85% of which show up once; roughly 27% is in the top ten. This sample's RNA came from whole unsorted tissue. Newly diagnosed lung cancer patients had thoracic surgery in China, August–late 2014, without prior chemotherapy.

The TCR sequence derives from a man aged 60 to 75 with non-small cell lung cancer. The chain links TRBV20-1 to TRBJ1-2; no clear D. Sequenced input: lung tumor tissue. CDR3 DNA sequence: TGCAGTGCTCCAGCGACCGGGTTTAACTACGACTACACCTTC. This sequence encodes CSAPATGFNYDYTF.